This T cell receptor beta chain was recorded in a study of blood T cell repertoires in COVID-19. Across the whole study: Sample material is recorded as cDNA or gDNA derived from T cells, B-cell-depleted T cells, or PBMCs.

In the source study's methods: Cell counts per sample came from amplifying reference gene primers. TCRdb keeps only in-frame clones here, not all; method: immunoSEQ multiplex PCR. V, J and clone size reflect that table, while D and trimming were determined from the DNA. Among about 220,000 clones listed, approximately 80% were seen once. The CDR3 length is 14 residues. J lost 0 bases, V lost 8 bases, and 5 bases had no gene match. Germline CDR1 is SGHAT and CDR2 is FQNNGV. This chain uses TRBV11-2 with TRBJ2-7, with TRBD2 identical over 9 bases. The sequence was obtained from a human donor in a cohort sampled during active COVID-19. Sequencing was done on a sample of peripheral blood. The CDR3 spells CASGPSGISYEQYF. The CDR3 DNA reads TGTGCCAGCGGGCCTAGCGGGATCTCCTACGAGCAGTACTTC.